These 30 T cell receptor beta chains originate from one sample sequenced in a study of T-cell memory formation after mild COVID-19. TCRdb called the 5' RACE reads again in MiXCR, with one record for every CDR3 protein. The profile shows about 210,000 distinct CDR3 sequences, roughly 10% of them singletons. The specimen sequenced was PBMCs or a T cell subset sorted from them (not recorded which). The receptor set was obtained from a man aged 18 to 30 who had mild COVID-19 (a few samples of this study predate the infection). Cell type and time point are not known.

This clonotype was counted only a few times. The gene calls are TRBV12-3 or TRBV12-4 and TRBJ2-3, with TRBD2 matching 9 bases. The CDR3 totals 14 residues. The trim removed 7 bases at V and 7 bases at J, leaving 9 bases unmatched. Here the CDR3 reads CASTRRGGRYTQYF. For the CDR3, the DNA is TGTGCCAGCACCAGGCGGGGGGGCCGATATACGCAGTATTTT.

V usage is TRBV28 and J usage is TRBJ2-2; 8 bases align to TRBD1. The CDR3 covers 16 residues. The trim removed 6 bases at V and 2 bases at J, leaving 8 bases unmatched. The germline V gene has CDR1 MDHEN and CDR2 SYDVKM. The CDR3 sequence: CASSQWTGTNTGELFF. The CDR3 DNA follows: TGTGCCAGCAGCCAATGGACAGGGACCAACACCGGGGAGCTGTTTTTT.

This clonotype came up many times. This chain joins TRBV7-2 and TRBJ2-2, with TRBD1 matching over 7 bases. The CDR3 is made up of 14 amino acids. Germline CDR1 is SGHTA and CDR2 is FQGNSA. The junction had 4 bases not matched to a gene; V was cut back by 6 bases and J by 3 bases. The CDR3 loop reads CASRLQGHTGELFF. CDR3 bases: TGTGCCAGCAGGCTACAGGGGCACACCGGGGAGCTGTTTTTT.

V gene TRBV7-9 combines with J gene TRBJ2-1; TRBD2 agrees at 9 bases. Unmatched junction bases numbered 8, after V lost 3 bases and J lost 8 bases. CDR3 length equals 15 residues. Looked up from germline, CDR1 is SEHNR and CDR2 is FQNEAQ (reference sequence). This CDR3 is CASSFYGRGGDEQFF. The DNA for the CDR3 is TGTGCCAGCAGCTTTTACGGGCGGGGGGGCGATGAGCAGTTCTTC. Supplemented by reference TRBV7-9 and TRBJ2-1, the full variable domain reads DTGVSQNPRHKITKRGQNVTFRCDPISEHNRLYWYRQTLGQGPEFLTYFQNEAQLEKSRLLSDRFSAERPKGSFSTLEIQRTEQGDSAMYLCASSFYGRGGDEQFFGPGTRLTVL.

This clonotype was detected a few times. V is TRBV20-1 and J is TRBJ2-4; 7 bases agree with TRBD2. V shed 1 base, J shed 0 bases, and the junction held 6 bases outside the gene matches. Germline V lookup: CDR1 DFQATT, CDR2 SNEGSKA (reference sequence). This CDR3 contains 16 residues. The CDR3 coding sequence is TGCAGTGCTAGAGGGACGGGGGGACTAGCCAAAAACATTCAGTACTTC. It translates to CSARGTGGLAKNIQYF.

This clonotype was found many times. This rearrangement joins TRBV12-3 or TRBV12-4 to TRBJ2-7, with a weak D call TRBD1 (5 bases). V lost 4 bases and J 6 bases, leaving 13 bases between the germline ends. CDR3 length equals 13 residues. The CDR3 nucleotides are TGTGCCAGCAGTTATCCAGGGCTCCGCGAGCAGTACTTC. Translation: CASSYPGLREQYF.

This clonotype was counted a few times. CDR3 coding DNA: TGTGCCAGCAGTGAAGTAGGGGGCGGTTCCTACAATGAGCAGTTCTTC. Translated, it gives CASSEVGGGSYNEQFF. The chain has TRBV6-1 and TRBJ2-1, with 7 bases aligning to TRBD1. Looked up from germline, CDR1 is MNHNS and CDR2 is SASEGT. V trimming: 1 base; J trimming: 1 base; junction bases outside the gene matches: 4. This CDR3 contains 16 residues.

This clonotype was counted at least ten times. The V and J genes are TRBV5-1 and TRBJ1-2; no clear D. Trimming pared 4 bases from V and 2 bases from J, leaving 6 bases between. CDR1 and CDR2 from the germline V gene are SGHRS and YFSETQ. The CDR3 has 12 residues. The CDR3: CASSTDNYGYTF. The CDR3 bases are TGCGCCAGCAGCACCGACAACTATGGCTACACCTTC.

This clonotype was picked up many times. The gene calls are TRBV28 and TRBJ2-7, with 9 bases identical to TRBD1. This CDR3 is built from 15 residues. V dropped 3 bases and J dropped 3; count of bases not matched to a gene: 6. The germline gives CDR1 MDHEN, CDR2 SYDVKM. The CDR3 DNA follows: TGTGCCAGCAGTTTGCCCGGACAGGGGATCTACGAGCAGTACTTC. Its translation is CASSLPGQGIYEQYF.

The V and J genes are TRBV7-2 and TRBJ1-1; D might be TRBD1 (5 bases). Germline V gene lookup returns CDR1 SGHTA and CDR2 FQGNSA. The length of the CDR3 is 15 residues. V was shortened by 1 base and J by 6 bases, with 15 bases between the two germline ends. This CDR3 is CASSLVAPRGAEAFF. In DNA form, the CDR3 reads TGTGCCAGCAGCTTAGTGGCACCTCGGGGGGCTGAAGCTTTCTTT.

The chain has TRBV6-5 and TRBJ2-3; D is possibly TRBD2 (5 bases). This CDR3 spans 15 amino acids. The V end was cut by 6 bases, the J end by 1 base, with 14 bases between. Germline V gene sequence: CDR1 MNHEY, CDR2 SVGAGI. The CDR3 bases are TGTGCCAGCAGAGAACGGAGGTCGGGCACAGATACGCAGTATTTT. Translation gives CASRERRSGTDTQYF.

This clonotype was counted many times. The rearrangement links TRBV5-4 to TRBJ2-1; D gene ambiguous. Germline lookup yields CDR1 SGHNT and CDR2 YYREEE (reference sequence). V lost 0 bases and J lost 5, with 12 bases in between. This CDR3 region has 15 residues. This CDR3 reads CASSLGAVRDNEQFF. Written as DNA, the CDR3 is TGTGCCAGCAGCTTGGGGGCGGTACGTGACAATGAGCAGTTCTTC.

In this sample, this clonotype turned up many times. This chain uses TRBV7-2 with TRBJ2-3; 12 bases map to TRBD2. The CDR3 extends over 17 amino acids. Germline V gene lookup returns CDR1 SGHTA and CDR2 FQGNSA. Unmatched junction bases numbered 9, after V lost 5 bases and J lost 3 bases. This CDR3 reads CASSLRLAGDRTDTQYF. The DNA of the CDR3 is TGTGCCAGCAGCCTAAGACTAGCGGGGGATAGGACAGATACGCAGTATTTT.

The V and J genes are TRBV5-1 and TRBJ2-7, with TRBD2 identical over 7 bases. The germline V gene encodes CDR1 SGHRS and CDR2 YFSETQ. Germline trimming cut 4 bases from V and 6 bases from J; bases unmatched to any gene: 7. CDR3 length: 13 residues. The CDR3, as DNA: TGCGCCAGCAGCACCAGGGAGGGGAGCGAGCAGTACTTC. Translation: CASSTREGSEQYF. The full variable domain, its missing parts supplied by reference TRBV5-1 and TRBJ2-7, is KAGVTQTPRYLIKTRGQQVTLSCSPISGHRSVSWYQQTPGQGLQFLFEYFSETQRNKGNFPGRFSGRQFSNSRSEMNVSTLELGDSALYLCASSTREGSEQYFGPGTRLTVT.

This clonotype was seen ten or more times. The chain is built from TRBV5-1 and TRBJ2-1; tentative D call: TRBD2 (5 bases). The CDR3 contains 13 residues. Trimming removed 0 bases at V and 6 bases at J, with 7 bases between. Germline V gene sequence: CDR1 SGHRS, CDR2 YFSETQ. CDR3 in DNA: TGCGCCAGCAGCTTGGGCCTAGCCAATGAGCAGTTCTTC. Translating gives CASSLGLANEQFF.

This clonotype was counted a few times. The gene calls are TRBV7-2 and TRBJ1-1, with 12 positions matching TRBD1. V gave up 4 bases and J gave up 8 bases; unmatched junction bases: 5. Germline loops: CDR1 SGHTA, CDR2 FQGNSA. CDR3 length equals 14 residues. The CDR3 bases are TGTGCCAGCAGCTACGCGGGACAGGGGGCCGAAGCTTTCTTT. Translation: CASSYAGQGAEAFF.

In this sample, this clonotype turned up a few times. The rearrangement uses TRBV18 and TRBJ1-5; 7 positions match TRBD1. This CDR3 has 14 amino acids. Germline V gene data show CDR1 as KGHSH and CDR2 as LQKENI. V lost 2 bases and J lost 6; bases outside the gene matches: 4. The CDR3 loop is CASSPEDRAQPQHF. The CDR3 DNA is TGTGCCAGCTCACCAGAAGACAGGGCTCAGCCCCAGCATTTT.

The chain carries TRBV7-2 and TRBJ2-1; perhaps TRBD2 as D (5 bases). The CDR3 length is 13 residues. Germline V gene data show CDR1 as SGHTA and CDR2 as FQGNSA. Trimming removed 5 bases at V and 14 bases at J, with 19 bases between. DNA of the CDR3: TGTGCCAGCAGCCTACACGGGATCAATGGGGAGTTCTTC. It specifies CASSLHGINGEFF. The full variable domain, its missing parts supplied by reference TRBV7-2 and TRBJ2-1, is GAGVSQSPSNKVTEKGKDVELRCDPISGHTALYWYRQSLGQGLEFLIYFQGNSAPDKSGLPSDRFSAERTGGSVSTLTIQRTQQEDSAVYLCASSLHGINGEFFGPGTRLTVL.

This chain uses TRBV2 with TRBJ1-1; D gene uncertain. V lost 2 bases and J lost 1, with 8 bases in between. Germline V lookup: CDR1 SNHLY, CDR2 FYNNEI. The CDR3 is 14 residues long. In DNA, the CDR3 is TGTGCCAGCAGTGAACTAGGGTCGAACACTGAAGCTTTCTTT. This sequence encodes CASSELGSNTEAFF.

The table lists this clonotype with many counts. In nucleotides, the CDR3 is TGTGCCAGCAGTTTGACTGTCGATACGCAGTATTTT. This sequence encodes CASSLTVDTQYF. The genes are TRBV12-3 or TRBV12-4 and TRBJ2-3; D ambiguous. The CDR3 loop spans 12 amino acids. V was clipped by 3 bases and J by 6 bases, with 7 bases between them.

This sequence joins TRBV21-1 and TRBJ1-5; TRBD1, the table's D call, lacks a check against the DNA. TRBV21-1 is termed a pseudogene. This CDR3 is 17 amino acids long. The chain's CDR3 is CASSNHRVPQNNQPQHF. CDR3 DNA sequence: TGTGCCAGCAGCAACCACAGGGTCCCGCAAAACAATCAGCCCCAGCATTTT.

This chain uses TRBV12-3 or TRBV12-4 with TRBJ2-7; 7 bases are a match to TRBD1. Losses at the gene ends were 3 bases for V and 2 bases for J; bases not matched to a gene: 7. The length of the CDR3 is 15 residues. The CDR3 here is CASSFVGDRTYEQYF. The CDR3 DNA reads as TGTGCCAGCAGTTTTGTAGGGGACAGAACCTACGAGCAGTACTTC.

The CDR3 nucleotides read TGTGCCAGCAGTGAATTGAAACCCCAAGAGACCCAGTACTTC. Its translation is CASSELKPQETQYF. The chain recombines TRBV2 with TRBJ2-5, with D hard to call. CDR1 is SNHLY, CDR2 FYNNEI, per germline. V was trimmed by 2 bases and J by 1 base, leaving 8 bases between them. The CDR3 is 14 residues long.

The DNA of the CDR3 is TGCAGCGTTATTCCGGGGATACATACAGATACGCAGTATTTT. Translated: CSVIPGIHTDTQYF. The chain uses TRBV29-1 and TRBJ2-3; D is possibly TRBD2 (5 bases). Deletions cut 5 bases from V and 3 bases from J, with 15 bases between. The CDR3 consists of 14 residues. Germline lookup yields CDR1 SQVTM and CDR2 ANQGSEA.

This clonotype was picked up a small number of times. The J gene is TRBJ2-5, the V gene TRBV4-2, with 10 bases aligning to TRBD2. Germline CDR1 LGHNA, CDR2 YNFKEQ. V was pared by 1 base and J by 7 bases, with 9 bases of the junction left unmatched. CDR3 length equals 16 residues. CDR3 amino acids: CASSQGPTASGGTQYF. CDR3 coding DNA: TGTGCCAGCAGCCAAGGCCCAACTGCTAGCGGGGGGACCCAGTACTTC.

The chain employs TRBV7-2 and TRBJ1-1; unclear D gene. This CDR3 spans 14 amino acids. Between the trimmed V and J ends, which lost 1 base and 0 bases, there was a span of 6 bases. Germline CDR1 and CDR2: SGHTA and FQGNSA. This CDR3 reads CASSLVVLNTEAFF. The CDR3 DNA reads TGTGCCAGCAGCTTAGTAGTGCTGAACACTGAAGCTTTCTTT. The full variable domain, in which reference TRBV7-2 and TRBJ1-1 provide the parts outside the CDR3, is GAGVSQSPSNKVTEKGKDVELRCDPISGHTALYWYRQSLGQGLEFLIYFQGNSAPDKSGLPSDRFSAERTGGSVSTLTIQRTQQEDSAVYLCASSLVVLNTEAFFGQGTRLTVV.

Turning to this clonotype: Possible read error: a much larger clone is one base away. The CDR3 is CASSPHMEAEAFF. The CDR3 DNA follows: TGTGCCAGCAGCCCTCACATGGAGGCTGAAGCTTTCTTT. This chain uses TRBV4-2 with TRBJ1-1, with D unclear. V gave up 4 bases and J gave up 6 bases, with 12 bases separating them. The V gene's germline CDR1 is LGHNA and CDR2 YNFKEQ. This CDR3 has 13 amino acids.

The chain links TRBV6-2 or TRBV6-3 to TRBJ2-4; D unclear. Germline loops: CDR1 MNHEY, CDR2 SVGEGT. Trimming took off 5 bases at V and 0 bases at J, with 8 bases between the two ends. CDR3 length: 14 amino acids. In DNA, the CDR3 is TGTGCCAGCAGTCAGACACTAGCCAAAAACATTCAGTACTTC. Translated, it gives CASSQTLAKNIQYF.

The V call is TRBV20-1, the J call TRBJ2-7, with 7 bases aligning to TRBD2. CDR3 length: 15 amino acids. V lost 1 base to trimming and J lost 0 bases; unmatched junction nucleotides: 6. Per the germline V gene, CDR1 is DFQATT and CDR2 is SNEGSKA (reference sequence). The CDR3 DNA reads TGCAGTGCTAGAGGGGACTACCGTTCCTCCTACGAGCAGTACGTC. This codes for CSARGDYRSSYEQYV.

This clonotype turned up a few times. V and J are TRBV12-3 or TRBV12-4 and TRBJ2-2, with 12 bases fitting TRBD2. Trimming cost V 5 bases and J 4 bases; bases outside gene matches: 5. The CDR3 is 16 residues long. The CDR3 nucleotides read TGTGCCAGCAGTCGTCTAGCGGGGGGGTTCACCGGGGAGCTGTTTTTT. Amino acids: CASSRLAGGFTGELFF.